This T cell receptor (beta chain) was sequenced for a study of shared clonotypes between healthy human individuals. Findings and caveats of the study: Among non-shared clonotypes, generation probabilities were lower than among those shared by all four donors. Rarefaction demonstrated incomplete sorted-subset sequencing despite large depth. About 4.5% of naive CD4 clonotypes were common to a few donors. Larger richness was generally estimated for naive than memory subsets.

Points on this clone: The antigen is undetermined.

TCRdb keeps only in-frame clones here, not all; method: immunoSEQ multiplex PCR. In the table there are roughly 1.4 million clones, approximately 98.5% of which are singletons. The germline V gene has CDR1 KGHSH and CDR2 LQKENI. Trimming took off 6 bases at V and 5 bases at J, with 17 bases between the two ends. The CDR3 has 15 residues. The clonotype comes from a man aged 25-45 years in good health. The specimen was naive CD4+ T cells sorted from blood. Subset noted: CD45RA+ positively selected. The rearrangement uses TRBV18 and TRBJ2-1; D is perhaps TRBD2 (5 bases). DNA of the CDR3: TGTGCCAGCTCCTTTGGGAGCGGAAGAAACAATGAGCAGTTCTTC. This codes for CASSFGSGRNNEQFF.